This T cell receptor beta chain derives from a study of blood T cell repertoires in COVID-19. In the study overall: Some COVID-19 samples were acute and others convalescent; all came from the United States, Italy and Spain.

Clones were read by immunoSEQ multiplex PCR, and TCRdb kept only the in-frame ones, dropping some. The sample contains 140,000 to 150,000 clones, around 89% of which appear only once. Assignments of participants to cohorts depended upon their own reported clinical history. V gave up 6 bases and J gave up 1 base; unmatched junction bases: 6. The CDR3 has 15 residues. Germline-derived CDR1 and CDR2 are MNHEY and SVGEGT. Material: PBMCs or T cells enriched from blood (not recorded which). The chain is built from TRBV6-2 or TRBV6-3 and TRBJ2-7; 10 bases match TRBD1. The receptor was isolated from a woman aged 30 to 39 with acute COVID-19. CDR3 nucleotide sequence: TGTGCCAGCAGCGATGGGACAGGGGTATCCTACGAGCAGTACTTC. Encoded protein: CASSDGTGVSYEQYF.